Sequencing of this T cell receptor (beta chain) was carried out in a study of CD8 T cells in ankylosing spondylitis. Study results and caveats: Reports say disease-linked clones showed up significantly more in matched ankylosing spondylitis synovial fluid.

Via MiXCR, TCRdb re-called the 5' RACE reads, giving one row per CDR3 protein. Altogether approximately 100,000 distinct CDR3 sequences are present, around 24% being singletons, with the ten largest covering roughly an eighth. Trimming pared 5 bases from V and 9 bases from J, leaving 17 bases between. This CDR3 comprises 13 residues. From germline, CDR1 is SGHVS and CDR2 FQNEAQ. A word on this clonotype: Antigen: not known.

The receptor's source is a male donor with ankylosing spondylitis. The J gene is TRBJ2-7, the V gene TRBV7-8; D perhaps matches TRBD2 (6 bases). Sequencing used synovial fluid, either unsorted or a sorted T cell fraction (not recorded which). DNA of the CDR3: TGTGCCAGCAGCCCGGGAGAGTCCCTCTCGCAGTACGTC. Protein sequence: CASSPGESLSQYV.